Sequencing of this T cell receptor (beta chain) was carried out in a study of shared clonotypes between healthy human individuals. Trimming took off 4 bases at V and 0 bases at J, with 3 bases between the two ends. This CDR3 contains 12 residues. The V gene's germline CDR1 is KGHSH and CDR2 LQKENI. Method: immunoSEQ multiplex PCR; TCRdb's copy keeps in-frame clones and lacks some. There are approximately 2.1 million clones in the sample; approximately 93% occur only once, and about 0.37% lies in the top ten. With respect to this clone: Other DNA sequences within the sample encode an identical CDR3.

Nashville, Tennessee was home to all donors, each a Caucasian adult. Sequences were obtained from naive CD4+ T cells from PBMCs. Subset defined: CD45RA+ positively selected. The gene calls are TRBV18 and TRBJ2-5; D is undetermined. This TCR was sampled from a man between 18 and 29 years old in good health. Some clones in this sample may be carry-over from other donors' samples. The chain's CDR3 is CASSLYQETQYF. CDR3 coding DNA: TGTGCCAGCTCACTGTACCAAGAGACCCAGTACTTC.